The 28 T cell receptor beta chains in this list originate from one sample, sequenced in a study of shared clonotypes between healthy human individuals. TCRdb keeps only in-frame clones here, not all; method: immunoSEQ multiplex PCR. The sample has approximately 1.5 million clones, approximately 98.5% seen once. Sequenced material: naive CD4+ T cells sorted from blood. Subset noted: CD45RA+ positively selected. These receptors all stem from a man aged 25-45 years in good health.

This chain links TRBV5-4 with TRBJ2-2; D may be TRBD2 (6 bases). The V end was cut by 5 bases, the J end by 5 bases, with 16 bases between. CDR3 length: 15 amino acids. Germline V lookup: CDR1 SGHNT, CDR2 YYREEE (reference sequence). In DNA, the CDR3 is TGTGCCAGCAGTCGTCAGGGAGGCGGGACCGGGGAGCTGTTTTTT. It translates to CASSRQGGGTGELFF.

This sequence joins TRBV29-1 and TRBJ2-7, with D possibly matching TRBD2 (5 bases). Germline V gene sequence: CDR1 SQVTM, CDR2 ANQGSEA. This CDR3 comprises 14 residues. The ends were cut back, 4 bases at V and 6 bases at J, with 19 bases in the middle. The CDR3 region is CSVAPWTPPTEQYF. The CDR3 DNA is TGCAGCGTTGCCCCCTGGACTCCACCTACCGAGCAGTACTTC.

The chain couples TRBV15 to TRBJ2-1, with D perhaps matching TRBD2 (5 bases). Germline V lookup: CDR1 LNHNV, CDR2 YYDKDF (reference sequence). V lost 8 bases and J 6 bases, leaving 11 bases between the germline ends. This CDR3 region has 12 residues. The CDR3 reads CATLRVGNEQFF. CDR3 bases: TGTGCCACCTTGAGGGTGGGCAATGAGCAGTTCTTC. The whole variable domain, filled in from reference TRBV15 and TRBJ2-1, reads DAMVIQNPRYQVTQFGKPVTLSCSQTLNHNVMYWYQQKSSQAPKLLFHYYDKDFNNEADTPDNFQSRRPNTSFCFLDIRSPGLGDTAMYLCATLRVGNEQFFGPGTRLTVL.

The CDR3 protein is CASSERRTSSYNEQFF. The CDR3 DNA follows: TGTGCCAGCAGTGAAAGAAGGACTAGCAGCTACAATGAGCAGTTCTTC. This sequence joins TRBV6-1 and TRBJ2-1; 8 bases agree with TRBD2. CDR3 length equals 16 residues. V lost 2 bases, J lost 3 bases, and 6 bases stayed unmatched. Germline V gives CDR1 MNHNS, CDR2 SASEGT.

The chain joins TRBV6-5 to TRBJ1-1; D is uncertain. V lost 6 bases and J lost 2, with 10 bases in between. From germline, CDR1 is MNHEY and CDR2 SVGAGI. There are 13 residues in the CDR3. In nucleotides, the CDR3 is TGTGCCAGCAGATCCCCAATCAACACTGAAGCTTTCTTT. Translating it yields CASRSPINTEAFF.

The chain recombines TRBV6-5 with TRBJ1-4, with a tentative D call TRBD1 (6 bases). The CDR3 loop spans 15 amino acids. The germline CDR1 and CDR2 sequences are MNHEY and SVGAGI. V gave up 0 bases and J gave up 7 bases, with 12 bases separating them. As DNA, the CDR3 is TGTGCCAGCAGTTACTCGGGCCGAGGGGGTGAAAAACTGTTTTTT. Its protein product is CASSYSGRGGEKLFF.

With regard to this clone: The same CDR3 arises from other DNA sequences in this sample as well. The chain joins TRBV5-1 to TRBJ2-5, with D uncertain. The CDR3 has 11 amino acids. Germline V gene data show CDR1 as SGHRS and CDR2 as YFSETQ. V gave up 4 bases and J gave up 4 bases, with 5 bases separating them. The CDR3 DNA reads as TGCGCCAGCAGCATCGGAGAGACCCAGTACTTC. This encodes CASSIGETQYF.

V usage is TRBV11-2 and J usage is TRBJ2-2; TRBD1 agrees at 7 bases. J gave up 5 bases and V 4 bases, and 10 bases lay outside the gene matches. Germline V gene sequence: CDR1 SGHAT, CDR2 FQNNGV. The CDR3 sequence is 16 residues long. CDR3 protein: CASSSAGTVKTGELFF. The DNA for the CDR3 is TGTGCCAGCAGCTCGGCCGGGACAGTTAAGACCGGGGAGCTGTTTTTT.

V and J are TRBV7-2 and TRBJ2-5; 9 nucleotides line up with TRBD2. Looked up from germline, CDR1 is SGHTA and CDR2 is FQGNSA. This CDR3 spans 16 amino acids. Trimming took 2 bases from V and 5 from J; bases not matched to a gene: 9. The CDR3 region is CASSLKFSGRTETQYF. CDR3 nucleotides: TGTGCCAGCAGCTTAAAGTTTAGCGGGAGAACGGAGACCCAGTACTTC.

This clone was recorded only once. The chain has TRBV2 and TRBJ1-5; D unresolved. Germline V gene lookup returns CDR1 SNHLY and CDR2 FYNNEI. The V and J ends lost 4 bases and 4 bases respectively, with 11 bases between them. The CDR3 length is 14 residues. CDR3 region: CASSATPTNQPQHF. Written as DNA, the CDR3 is TGTGCCAGCAGTGCCACCCCCACAAATCAGCCCCAGCATTTT. Combining the CDR3 with reference TRBV2 and TRBJ1-5 gives the whole variable domain EPEVTQTPSHQVTQMGQEVILRCVPISNHLYFYWYRQILGQKVEFLVSFYNNEISEKSEIFDDQFSVERPDGSNFTLKIRSTKLEDSAMYFCASSATPTNQPQHFGDGTRLSIL.

The chain combines TRBV5-1 with TRBJ2-3; D is ambiguous. Germline CDR1 reads SGHRS; CDR2 reads YFSETQ. The ends were cut back, 4 bases at V and 2 bases at J, with 8 bases in the middle. This CDR3 has 13 residues. CDR3: CASSAGPTDTQYF. In nucleotides, the CDR3 is TGCGCCAGCAGCGCCGGGCCCACAGATACGCAGTATTTT.

This clone appeared a single time. The rearrangement uses TRBV28 and TRBJ2-5, with 11 bases aligning to TRBD1. The germline V gene has CDR1 MDHEN and CDR2 SYDVKM. V shed 1 base, J shed 5 bases, and the junction held 3 bases outside the gene matches. CDR3 length: 15 residues. The chain's CDR3 is CASSLYGTGGETQYF. The DNA for the CDR3 is TGTGCCAGCAGTTTATATGGGACAGGGGGGGAGACCCAGTACTTC.

The chain joins TRBV5-1 to TRBJ1-2; D remains unclear. Between the trimmed V and J ends, which lost 0 bases and 4 bases, there was a span of 10 bases. This CDR3 spans 14 amino acids. Germline V lookup: CDR1 SGHRS, CDR2 YFSETQ. The CDR3 region has the DNA TGCGCCAGCAGCTTGGGTGAAGGAAGCTATGGCTACACCTTC. Translated: CASSLGEGSYGYTF.

The chain has TRBV18 and TRBJ1-1; the D is unclear. V dropped 1 base and J dropped 7 bases, with 10 bases sitting between them. The CDR3 has 13 residues. In germline, CDR1 is KGHSH, CDR2 LQKENI. CDR3 region: CASSPRLDSEAFF. The CDR3 DNA reads TGTGCCAGCTCACCACGTTTGGATAGTGAAGCTTTCTTT.

This clone was counted once. The J gene is TRBJ2-3, the V gene TRBV4-1; D is possibly TRBD2 (6 bases). The CDR3 has 19 amino acids. Trimming shortened V by 0 bases and J by 3 bases, and 22 bases separated the two germline ends. Germline loops: CDR1 MGHRA, CDR2 YSYEKL. CDR3 sequence (DNA): TGCGCCAGCAGCCAAGATGGCCAGCCCAGGGCGGGAAGGACAGATACGCAGTATTTT. Amino acids: CASSQDGQPRAGRTDTQYF.

A note on this clone: The same CDR3 can be traced to other DNA sequences in this sample. The chain joins TRBV6-1 to TRBJ2-5; weak D call: TRBD1 (6 bases). Trimming stripped 0 bases from V and 4 bases from J, with 9 bases between. Germline V CDR1 and CDR2: MNHNS, SASEGT. This CDR3 has 14 amino acids. Here the CDR3 reads CASSEATGRETQYF. DNA for the CDR3: TGTGCCAGCAGTGAAGCCACAGGGAGAGAGACCCAGTACTTC.

The chain combines TRBV4-1 with TRBJ2-7; 10 bases fit TRBD2. The germline CDR1 and CDR2 sequences are MGHRA and YSYEKL. J gave up 0 bases and V 8 bases, and 16 bases lay outside the gene matches. The CDR3 runs 18 residues. Written as DNA, the CDR3 is TGCGCCAGCCCCCCTTTCCAGAATATAGCGGGAGGCTCCTACGAGCAGTACTTC. Protein: CASPPFQNIAGGSYEQYF.

The V and J genes are TRBV5-4 and TRBJ2-1, with 9 positions matching TRBD2. Looked up from germline, CDR1 is SGHNT and CDR2 is YYREEE (reference sequence). Losses at the gene ends were 3 bases for V and 2 bases for J; bases not matched to a gene: 6. The CDR3 runs to 16 residues. The CDR3 nucleotides are TGTGCCAGCAGCTCAGTCCAGCGGGAGGCCTACAATGAGCAGTTCTTC. It is translated as CASSSVQREAYNEQFF.

The J gene is TRBJ2-1, the V gene TRBV15; D is perhaps TRBD1 (6 bases). Between the trimmed V and J ends, which lost 3 bases and 7 bases, there was a span of 13 bases. Germline CDR1 LNHNV, CDR2 YYDKDF (reference sequence). CDR3 size: 14 residues. CDR3 coding DNA: TGTGCCACCAGCAGTAACCTCAGGGGAAATGAGCAGTTCTTC. It codes for CATSSNLRGNEQFF.

The V call is TRBV18, the J call TRBJ1-1; no clear D gene. The CDR3 has 11 residues. V was trimmed by 6 bases and J by 4 bases, leaving 6 bases between them. CDR1 and CDR2 (germline): KGHSH, LQKENI. Written as DNA, the CDR3 is TGTGCCAGCTCGACTGGCACTGAAGCTTTCTTT. Amino acids: CASSTGTEAFF.

The chain is built from TRBV27 and TRBJ1-1, with 7 bases aligning to TRBD1. The CDR3 runs 16 residues. The V and J ends lost 3 bases and 4 bases, in that order; junction bases with no gene match: 11. Looked up from germline, CDR1 is MNHEY and CDR2 is SMNVEV (reference sequence). CDR3 region: CASSFSGRQGGTEAFF. CDR3 coding DNA: TGTGCCAGCAGTTTCAGTGGGCGACAGGGCGGCACTGAAGCTTTCTTT.

This chain uses TRBV7-9 with TRBJ2-1; 11 positions match TRBD2. V lost 9 bases and J lost 4; bases outside the gene matches: 2. The V gene's germline CDR1 is SEHNR and CDR2 FQNEAQ (reference sequence). This CDR3 has 13 residues. DNA for the CDR3: TGTGCCAGTAGACTAGCGGGATACAATGAGCAGTTCTTC. Amino acids: CASRLAGYNEQFF.

This clone was seen only once. This sample includes further DNA sequences coding for the same CDR3. CDR3 in DNA: TGTGCCAGCAGCTTGGGGACAGGCCCCTACGAGCAGTACTTC. This encodes CASSLGTGPYEQYF. The chain combines TRBV11-3 with TRBJ2-7; TRBD1 matches 8 bases. Trimming at V came to 3 bases and at J to 2 bases, leaving 3 bases not matched to a gene. CDR1 is SGHNT, CDR2 YENEEA, per germline. CDR3 size: 14 residues.

V usage is TRBV9 and J usage is TRBJ1-1; TRBD1 agrees at 8 bases. This CDR3 region has 12 residues. Trimming cost V 0 bases and J 10 bases; bases outside gene matches: 2. Per the germline V gene, CDR1 is SGDLS and CDR2 is YYNGEE. The CDR3 region has the DNA TGTGCCAGCAGCGTAGAGGGACAGGTAGCTTTCTTT. As protein: CASSVEGQVAFF.

Details on this clone: The same CDR3 also results from other DNA sequences found in this sample. The rearrangement uses TRBV9 and TRBJ2-2; D is unclear. V gave up 0 bases and J gave up 6 bases, with 6 bases separating them. The CDR3 is 13 residues long. The germline V gene encodes CDR1 SGDLS and CDR2 YYNGEE. CDR3 in amino acids: CASSVVGSGELFF. The CDR3 coding sequence is TGTGCCAGCAGCGTAGTGGGGTCCGGGGAGCTGTTTTTT.

The chain employs TRBV4-3 and TRBJ2-7, with D possibly being TRBD1 (5 bases). The CDR3 sequence is 15 residues long. The V end lost 0 bases, the J end lost 1 base, and 10 bases lay between the germline ends. Germline V lookup: CDR1 LGHNA, CDR2 YSLEER. CDR3 nucleotide sequence: TGCGCCAGCAGCCAAGACAGGGTCCTTTCCTACGAGCAGTACTTC. It specifies CASSQDRVLSYEQYF.

The chain carries TRBV29-1 and TRBJ2-5; the D gene is possibly TRBD2 (6 bases). Trimming shortened V by 7 bases and J by 2 bases, and 17 bases separated the two germline ends. The CDR3 is made up of 14 amino acids. Germline loops: CDR1 SQVTM, CDR2 ANQGSEA. The DNA for the CDR3 is TGCAGCGCGGACCTTCCTAGCGCGCAAGAGACCCAGTACTTC. This encodes CSADLPSAQETQYF.

V is TRBV18 and J is TRBJ2-7; unclear D gene. The CDR3 extends over 14 amino acids. The ends were cut back, 3 bases at V and 2 bases at J, with 11 bases in the middle. Germline V gives CDR1 KGHSH, CDR2 LQKENI. As DNA, the CDR3 is TGTGCCAGCTCACCTCTCCCGGAGACCTACGAGCAGTACTTC. Translating gives CASSPLPETYEQYF.